A selection of T cell receptor beta chains follows, all from one sample in a study of cytomegalovirus exposure and HLA in healthy donors. This table comes from immunoSEQ multiplex PCR, and its TCRdb copy is limited to in-frame clones, with some not included. Among 200,000 to 300,000 clones listed, about nine tenths were seen once. Sequencing was done on a sample of PBMCs. The receptor source for this set is a woman between 25 and 40 years old in good health and CMV-seronegative. Each CDR3 is given with its conserved first and last residue. The D gene is left open where the match is weak. Size is stated for part of the rows, as once, few or many counts, or as a class when the clone is expanded.

TRBD2 | NA | TRBJ2-1 | TRBV10-2 | TGCGCCAGCATCGGCTCTAGCGGGAGTTTGGATGAGCAGTTCTTC | CASIGSSGSLDEQFF
TRBD2 | NA | TRBJ2-3 | TRBV4-3 | TGCGCCAGCAGCCAGGGGGGAGGGTTCACAGATACGCAGTATTTT | CASSQGGGFTDTQYF
NA | NA | TRBJ1-1 | TRBV4-1 | TGCGCCAGCAGCCAAGCCTCTATCGGGGGGGACACTGAAGCTTTCTTT | CASSQASIGGDTEAFF
NA | NA | TRBJ1-2 | TRBV28 | TGTGCCAGCACCCCATTCGGCGTCTATGGCTACACCTTC | CASTPFGVYGYTF
TRBD1 | NA | TRBJ2-7 | TRBV2 | TGTGCCAGCTTGGAGACAGGGTGGGGCGAGCAGTACTTC | CASLETGWGEQYF
NA | NA | TRBJ2-7 | TRBV6-5 | TGTGCCAGCAGCCCCAGGGTTGCGAGGAACGAGCAGTACTTC | CASSPRVARNEQYF
NA | NA | TRBJ2-1 | TRBV6-5 | TGTGCCAGCAGTATTATAAGAAACTCCTACAATGAGCAGTTCTTC | CASSIIRNSYNEQFF
NA | NA | TRBJ2-7 | TRBV12-5 | TGTGCTAGTGGCCTGGGGGGCGACTACGAGCAGTACTTC | CASGLGGDYEQYF
TRBD1 | NA | TRBJ2-7 | TRBV9 | TGTGCCAGCAGCCCCTCCGGGACAGGGGTCCACGAGCAGTACTTC | CASSPSGTGVHEQYF
TRBD1 | once | TRBJ2-1 | TRBV6-1 | TGTGCCAGCAGTGAAGCTGGCCAGGACAGGTTTTTTCGGGGTGAGCAGTTCTTC | CASSEAGQDRFFRGEQFF
NA | NA | TRBJ2-1 | TRBV15 | TGTGCCACCAGCAGAGATGCTGCGGCAACCTCCTACAATGAGCAGTTCTTC | CATSRDAAATSYNEQFF
NA | NA | TRBJ2-1 | TRBV4-3 | TGCGCCAGCAGCCAAGGAGAGCTTACAGGGACCGAGCAGTTCTTC | CASSQGELTGTEQFF
NA | NA | TRBJ1-2 | TRBV28 | TGTGCCAGCAGTTTATCAATCGGGTCCGGCTATGGCTACACCTTC | CASSLSIGSGYGYTF
NA | NA | TRBJ1-3 | TRBV6-1 | TGTGCCAGCACAGGGCCTGGAAACACCATATATTTT | CASTGPGNTIYF
TRBD2 | NA | TRBJ2-1 | TRBV11-2 | TGTGCCAGCAGCCCAGGGTGGCGGGAGCACAATGAGCAGTTCTTC | CASSPGWREHNEQFF
TRBD1 | NA | TRBJ1-5 | TRBV2 | TGTGCCAGCAGTGGTCAGACAGGGCCCTCCGATCAGCCCCAGCATTTT | CASSGQTGPSDQPQHF